The rows below give T cell receptor beta chains drawn from one sample of a study of vaccination and CD4 T cells after COVID-19. One entry per CDR3 protein, called by TCRdb with MiXCR from the PCR reads. The sample has over 15,000 distinct CDR3 sequences, about 53% seen once; the top ten hold 15% to 20%. No cognate antigen is known for these TCRs. The sequenced material came from CD4+ T cells from blood, cultured in vitro. These receptors all come from a human donor who had recovered from COVID-19. Each CDR3 is given with its conserved first and last residue. A D gene is named only where the DNA matches it firmly. Clone size is given for some rows only: seen once, a few or many times, or a class if the clone is expanded.

v_gene	d_gene	j_gene	abundance	CDR3nt	CDR3aa
TRBV7-7	TRBD2	TRBJ2-1	-	TGTGCTAGCAGCTTAGCATTCGGGACTAGAGACAATGAGCAGTTCTTC	CASSLAFGTRDNEQFF
TRBV5-6	-	TRBJ2-5	-	TGTGCCAGCAGCCCCCGACCGGGACAAAGACAAGAGACCCAGTACTTC	CASSPRPGQRQETQYF
TRBV24-1	-	TRBJ2-1	-	TGTGCCACCAGTGATCCTCAGGACAGTGAATACAATGAGCAGTTCTTC	CATSDPQDSEYNEQFF
TRBV20-1	-	TRBJ1-3	few	TGCAGTGCTAGGCTACCGGATGGGGGAAACACCATATATTTT	CSARLPDGGNTIYF
TRBV20-1	-	TRBJ2-5	-	TGCAGTGGATTCGGCGCCGGACAGACCCAAGAGACCCAGTACTTC	CSGFGAGQTQETQYF
TRBV12-3/TRBV12-4	-	TRBJ2-5	-	TGTGCCAGCGAATCCCAGGGAGGTGAGGAGACCCAGTACTTC	CASESQGGEETQYF
TRBV7-9	-	TRBJ2-5	once	TGTGCCAGCAGCTTACAGGGTGGGGACCGAGAGACCCAGTACTTC	CASSLQGGDRETQYF
TRBV9	-	TRBJ2-3	-	TGTGCCAGCAGCGCAGGCGGGGATACGCAGTATTTT	CASSAGGDTQYF
TRBV20-1	-	TRBJ2-3	-	TGCAGTGCTTACAGCCCCCTCACAGATACGCAGTATTTT	CSAYSPLTDTQYF
TRBV7-3	-	TRBJ2-3	-	TGTGCCAGCAGCTTAGACGGAGAACCCACAGATACGCAGTATTTT	CASSLDGEPTDTQYF
TRBV7-9	TRBD1	TRBJ2-7	-	TGTGCCAGCAGCTTAAGGGGACAGGGGGCCGACGAGCAGTACTTC	CASSLRGQGADEQYF
TRBV2	TRBD1	TRBJ1-2	few	TGTGCCAGCAGGGAGAATCTCGGGACAGGGTTTGGTGGCTACACCTTC	CASRENLGTGFGGYTF
TRBV20-1	-	TRBJ1-6	few	TGCAGTGCTAGAGAAGCGTTGGCCCTCCACTTT	CSAREALALHF
TRBV12-3/TRBV12-4	-	TRBJ1-1	few	TGTGCCAGTCGGTTCGGAGACACTGAAGCTTTCTTT	CASRFGDTEAFF
TRBV30	-	TRBJ1-5	-	TGTGCCTGGAGTGTATTTAGCAATCAGCCCCAGCATTTT	CAWSVFSNQPQHF
TRBV20-1	TRBD2	TRBJ2-3	-	TGCAGTGCTTTAGCGGGGTTAGATACGCAGTATTTT	CSALAGLDTQYF
TRBV15	TRBD2	TRBJ2-1	-	TGTGCCACCCCGCCGGGAGGGTACGATGAGCAGTTCTTC	CATPPGGYDEQFF
TRBV1	-	TRBJ1-2	once	TGCACCAGCAGCCCCCAGGACGGACGAAACTATGGCTACACCTTC	CTSSPQDGRNYGYTF
TRBV11-2	-	TRBJ2-7	-	TGTGCCAGCAGCTTAGGGGGTTTGTCTAACTACGAGCAGTACTTC	CASSLGGLSNYEQYF
TRBV7-3	-	TRBJ2-1	-	TGTGCCAGCAGCTTAACACGATACAATGAGCAGTTCTTC	CASSLTRYNEQFF
TRBV11-3	-	TRBJ2-2	-	TGTGCCAGCAGCTTTTCGAGTTTCGGGGAGCTGTTTTTT	CASSFSSFGELFF
TRBV24-1	TRBD1	TRBJ2-1	few	TGTGCCACCAGTGACCCGACAGGGTCCGATGAGCAGTTCTTC	CATSDPTGSDEQFF
TRBV27	TRBD2	TRBJ2-4	few	TGTGCCAGCAGTTCCCCGATTGCTAGCGGGAGGGCCTTGAGCATTCAGTACTTC	CASSSPIASGRALSIQYF
TRBV27	TRBD1	TRBJ1-1	few	TGTGCCAGCAGTCCGAACAATGACAGGGGGCATACTGAAGCTTTCTTT	CASSPNNDRGHTEAFF
TRBV15	TRBD1	TRBJ2-7	-	TGTGCCACCAGCGGGAGACAGGGTATGCCCTCCTACGAGCAGTACTTC	CATSGRQGMPSYEQYF
TRBV7-9	TRBD1	TRBJ2-7	-	TGTGCCAGCAGCCCCGACGGGGACAGGGCGATCTACGAGCAGTACTTC	CASSPDGDRAIYEQYF
TRBV6-5	-	TRBJ1-2	few	TGTGCCAGCAGTTACGGGGCAGCTAACTATGGCTACACCTTC	CASSYGAANYGYTF
TRBV27	-	TRBJ2-5	-	TGTGCCAGCAGTGTCGGACAGCCGGCCCCGACCCAGTACTTC	CASSVGQPAPTQYF
TRBV4-2	TRBD1	TRBJ2-1	-	TGTGCCAGCAGCCAAGATATAGGGGGCGGATCTGAGCAGTTCTTC	CASSQDIGGGSEQFF
TRBV20-1	TRBD1	TRBJ2-5	few	TGCAGTGCCGTGGGACAGATGCAAGAGACCCAGTACTTC	CSAVGQMQETQYF
TRBV6-5	-	TRBJ2-3	few	TGTGCCAGCAGTTCCGACGGCACAGATACGCAGTATTTT	CASSSDGTDTQYF
TRBV14	-	TRBJ2-3	-	TGTGCCAGCAGCCCAGGGGGGCTAGCTACGCAGTATTTT	CASSPGGLATQYF
TRBV19	-	TRBJ2-2	-	TGTGCCAGTAGTGAAAGAGGGGGCACCGGGGAGCTGTTTTTT	CASSERGGTGELFF
TRBV5-1	-	TRBJ1-5	-	TGCGCCAGCAGCTTGGATGGGGAATCGGGCAATCAGCCCCAGCATTTT	CASSLDGESGNQPQHF
TRBV5-1	-	TRBJ1-5	-	TGCGCCAGCAGCTTGGGGGGAGCACAGCCCCAGCATTTT	CASSLGGAQPQHF
TRBV19	TRBD2	TRBJ2-3	-	TGTGCCACCTCAGGGACTAGCGGGAGAACAGATACGCAGTATTTT	CATSGTSGRTDTQYF
TRBV20-1	-	TRBJ1-1	few	TGCAGTGCTAGAGATCAAACACGGGCGCGTAGCGAAGCTTTCTTT	CSARDQTRARSEAFF
TRBV6-1	-	TRBJ1-1	-	TGTGCCAGCAGCCGACAGTACACTGAAGCTTTCTTT	CASSRQYTEAFF
TRBV27	-	TRBJ1-2	few	TGTGCCAGCAGTTCGATAACAGGGAGGGTGGGGTATGGCTACACCTTC	CASSSITGRVGYGYTF
TRBV7-9	-	TRBJ1-1	-	TGTGCCAGCAGCCCGACGTGGGGGGCGACGAACACTGAAGCTTTCTTT	CASSPTWGATNTEAFF
TRBV6-1	-	TRBJ2-1	-	TGTGCCAGCAAACGGCGGGGCTTTTTTGATGAGCAGTTCTTC	CASKRRGFFDEQFF
TRBV10-3	TRBD1	TRBJ1-5	-	TGTGCCATCAGTGAGTCGGCAGGGGGCTGGCAGCCCCAGCATTTT	CAISESAGGWQPQHF
TRBV15	-	TRBJ1-1	-	TGTGCCACCAGCAGAGGGGACTTTGTGAACACTGAAGCTTTCTTT	CATSRGDFVNTEAFF
TRBV20-1	-	TRBJ2-3	-	TGCAGTGCTAGTTCCCGACAGCGACCCTCTGGTGAAGGGCCGCAGTATTTT	CSASSRQRPSGEGPQYF
TRBV2	TRBD2	TRBJ2-2	-	TGTGCCAGCAGTGAACTCGGACTAGCGAACACCGGGGAGCTGTTTTTT	CASSELGLANTGELFF
TRBV6-1	TRBD1	TRBJ2-7	-	TGTGCCAGCAAAACAGGGGTGGCCTACGAGCAGTACTTC	CASKTGVAYEQYF
TRBV20-1	-	TRBJ1-5	-	TGCAGTGCCGTAGACACCACCGATCAGCCCCAGCATTTT	CSAVDTTDQPQHF
TRBV5-1	TRBD2	TRBJ2-3	once	TGCGCCAGCAGCTTGGAGGGGACTAGCCCAGATACGCAGTATTTT	CASSLEGTSPDTQYF
TRBV29-1	-	TRBJ1-1	few	TGCAGCGTTGAAGATGGAGGTAGGACTGAAGCTTTCTTT	CSVEDGGRTEAFF
TRBV2	-	TRBJ2-7	-	TGTGCCAGCAGTGACGCGGACATCTACGAGCAGTACTTC	CASSDADIYEQYF
TRBV7-2	TRBD1	TRBJ1-2	-	TGTGCCAGCAGCTTAGGACAGGGAGAAGGGAGTGGCTACACCTTC	CASSLGQGEGSGYTF
TRBV6-1	TRBD1	TRBJ1-6	-	TGTGCCAGCAGGCACTCCGACAGGGAAGGATCACCCCTCCACTTT	CASRHSDREGSPLHF
TRBV6-1	-	TRBJ2-7	-	TGTGCCAGCAGTCCCCGGAGGAACTCCTACGAGCAGTACTTC	CASSPRRNSYEQYF
TRBV20-1	-	TRBJ1-2	-	TGCAGTGCTAGAGCGAGGACAATGAGCGGCTACACCTTC	CSARARTMSGYTF